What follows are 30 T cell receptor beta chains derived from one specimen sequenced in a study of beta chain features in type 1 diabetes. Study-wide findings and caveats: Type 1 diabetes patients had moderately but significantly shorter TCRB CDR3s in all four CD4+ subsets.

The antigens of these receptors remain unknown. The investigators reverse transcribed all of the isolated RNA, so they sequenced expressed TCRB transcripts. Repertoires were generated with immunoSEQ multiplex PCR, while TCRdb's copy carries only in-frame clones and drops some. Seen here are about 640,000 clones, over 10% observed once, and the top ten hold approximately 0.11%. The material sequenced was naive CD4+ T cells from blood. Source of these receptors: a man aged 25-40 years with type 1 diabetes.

The CDR3 nucleotides are TGTGCCAGCAGCCAACGGGGCGACACCTACAATCAGCCCCAGCATTTT. The encoded protein is CASSQRGDTYNQPQHF. This rearrangement joins TRBV16 to TRBJ1-5; a weak D match, TRBD1 (5 bases). With 2 bases removed from V and 3 bases from J, the gap between germline ends came to 14 bases. This CDR3 is built from 16 residues. Germline V gene sequence: CDR1 KGHSY, CDR2 FQNENV.

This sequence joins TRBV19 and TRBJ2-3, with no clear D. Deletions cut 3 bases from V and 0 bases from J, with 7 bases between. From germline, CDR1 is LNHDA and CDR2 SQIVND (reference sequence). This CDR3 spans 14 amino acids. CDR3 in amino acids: CASSMADSTDTQYF. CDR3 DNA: TGTGCCAGTAGTATGGCGGACAGCACAGATACGCAGTATTTT.

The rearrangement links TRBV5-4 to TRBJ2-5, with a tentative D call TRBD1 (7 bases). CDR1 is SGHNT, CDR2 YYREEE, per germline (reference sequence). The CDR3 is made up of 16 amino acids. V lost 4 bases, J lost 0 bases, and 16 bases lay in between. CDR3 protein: CASSRRTGGYQETQYF. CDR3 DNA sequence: TGTGCCAGCAGCCGCCGGACAGGAGGGTACCAAGAGACCCAGTACTTC.

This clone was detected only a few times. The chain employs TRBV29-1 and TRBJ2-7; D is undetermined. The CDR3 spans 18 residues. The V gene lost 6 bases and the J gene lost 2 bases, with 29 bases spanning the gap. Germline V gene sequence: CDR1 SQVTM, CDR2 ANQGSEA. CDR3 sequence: CSVAMRLAYPPFAYEQYF. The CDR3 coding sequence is TGCAGCGTAGCTATGCGGCTGGCTTACCCCCCATTTGCCTACGAGCAGTACTTC.

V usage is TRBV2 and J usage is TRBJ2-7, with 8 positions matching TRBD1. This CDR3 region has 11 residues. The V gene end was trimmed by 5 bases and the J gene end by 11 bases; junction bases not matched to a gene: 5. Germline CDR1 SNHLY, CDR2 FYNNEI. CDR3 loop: CASSLSDREYF. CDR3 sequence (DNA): TGTGCCAGCAGTCTTTCGGACAGGGAGTACTTC.

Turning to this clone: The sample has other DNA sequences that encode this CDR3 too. The CDR3 sequence is CASSLQPGQYNEQFF. DNA for the CDR3: TGTGCCAGCAGCCTGCAACCGGGGCAGTACAATGAGCAGTTCTTC. The V and J genes are TRBV9 and TRBJ2-1; D could derive from TRBD1 or TRBD2 (5 bases each). CDR1 is SGDLS, CDR2 YYNGEE, per germline. The CDR3 contains 15 residues. V gave up 4 bases and J gave up 4 bases, with 15 bases separating them.

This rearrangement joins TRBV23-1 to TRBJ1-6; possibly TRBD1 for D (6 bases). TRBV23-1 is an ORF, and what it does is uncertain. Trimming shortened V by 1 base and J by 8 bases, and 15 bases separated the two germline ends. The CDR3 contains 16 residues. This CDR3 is CASSQWAGEVDSPLHF. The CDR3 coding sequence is TGCGCCAGCAGTCAATGGGCAGGGGAGGTGGATTCACCCCTCCACTTT.

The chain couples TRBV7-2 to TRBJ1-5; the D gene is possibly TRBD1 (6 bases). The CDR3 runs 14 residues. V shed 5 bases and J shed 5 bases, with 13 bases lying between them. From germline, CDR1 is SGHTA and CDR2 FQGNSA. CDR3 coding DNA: TGTGCCAGCAGCCTAGGGACATCCCATCAGCCCCAGCATTTT. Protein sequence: CASSLGTSHQPQHF.

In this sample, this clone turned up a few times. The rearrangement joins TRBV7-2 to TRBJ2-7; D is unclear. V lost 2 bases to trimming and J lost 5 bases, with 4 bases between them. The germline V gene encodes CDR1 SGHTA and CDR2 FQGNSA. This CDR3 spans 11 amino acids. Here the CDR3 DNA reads TGTGCCAGCAGCTTAAGGGACGAGCAGTACTTC. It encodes CASSLRDEQYF.

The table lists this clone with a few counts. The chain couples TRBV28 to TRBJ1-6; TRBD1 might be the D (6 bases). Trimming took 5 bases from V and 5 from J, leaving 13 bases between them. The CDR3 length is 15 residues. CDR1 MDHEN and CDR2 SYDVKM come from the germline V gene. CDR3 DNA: TGTGCCAGCAGTGCGTCGGCAGGGGATAATTCACCCCTCCACTTT. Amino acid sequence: CASSASAGDNSPLHF.

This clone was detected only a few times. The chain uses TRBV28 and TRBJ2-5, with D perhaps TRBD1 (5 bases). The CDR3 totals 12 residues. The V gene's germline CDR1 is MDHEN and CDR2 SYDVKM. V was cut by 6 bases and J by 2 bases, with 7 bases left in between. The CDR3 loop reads CASRGPQETQYF. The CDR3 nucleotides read TGTGCCAGCAGGGGGCCGCAAGAGACCCAGTACTTC. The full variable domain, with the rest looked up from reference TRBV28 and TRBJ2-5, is DVKVTQSSRYLVKRTGEKVFLECVQDMDHENMFWYRQDPGLGLRLIYFSYDVKMKEKGDIPEGYSVSREKKERFSLILESASTNQTSMYLCASRGPQETQYFGPGTRLLVL.

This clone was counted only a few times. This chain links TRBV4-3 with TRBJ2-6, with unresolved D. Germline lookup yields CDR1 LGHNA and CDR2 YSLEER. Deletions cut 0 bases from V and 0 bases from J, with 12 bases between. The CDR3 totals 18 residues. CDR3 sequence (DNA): TGCGCCAGCAGCCAAGATGCGCCAGTCGGCTCTGGGGCCAACGTCCTGACTTTC. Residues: CASSQDAPVGSGANVLTF.

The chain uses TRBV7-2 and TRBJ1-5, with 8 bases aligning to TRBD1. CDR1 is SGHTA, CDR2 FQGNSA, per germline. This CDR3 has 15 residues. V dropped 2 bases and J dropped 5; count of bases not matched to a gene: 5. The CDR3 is CASSLTTGGYQPQHF. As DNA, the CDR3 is TGTGCCAGCAGCTTAACCACAGGGGGGTATCAGCCCCAGCATTTT.

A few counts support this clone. The CDR3 DNA reads as TGTGCCAGCACCACACAGGGGGAGCCCCAGCATTTT. Amino acids: CASTTQGEPQHF. This rearrangement joins TRBV6-6 to TRBJ1-5; 8 nucleotides line up with TRBD1. Trimming took 7 bases from V and 8 from J; bases not matched to a gene: 4. The CDR3 consists of 12 residues. Looked up from germline, CDR1 is MNHNY and CDR2 is SVGAGI (reference sequence).

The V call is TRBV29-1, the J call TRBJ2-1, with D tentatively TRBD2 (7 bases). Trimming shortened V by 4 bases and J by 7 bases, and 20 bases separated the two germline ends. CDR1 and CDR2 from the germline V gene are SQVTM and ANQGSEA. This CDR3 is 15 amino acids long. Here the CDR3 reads CSVARIGGAGNEQFF. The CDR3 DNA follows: TGCAGCGTTGCTCGCATTGGGGGGGCAGGTAATGAGCAGTTCTTC.

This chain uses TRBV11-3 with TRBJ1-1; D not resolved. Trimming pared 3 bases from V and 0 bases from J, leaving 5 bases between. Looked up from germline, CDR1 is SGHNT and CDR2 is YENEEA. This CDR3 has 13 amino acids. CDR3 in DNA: TGTGCCAGCAGCTTGGAGTTGAACACTGAAGCTTTCTTT. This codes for CASSLELNTEAFF.

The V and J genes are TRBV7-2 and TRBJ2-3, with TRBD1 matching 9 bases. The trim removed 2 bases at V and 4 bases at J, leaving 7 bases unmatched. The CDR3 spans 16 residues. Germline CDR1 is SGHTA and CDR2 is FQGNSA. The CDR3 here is CASSLKAGQGADTQYF. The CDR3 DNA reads TGTGCCAGCAGCTTAAAAGCGGGACAGGGTGCAGATACGCAGTATTTT.

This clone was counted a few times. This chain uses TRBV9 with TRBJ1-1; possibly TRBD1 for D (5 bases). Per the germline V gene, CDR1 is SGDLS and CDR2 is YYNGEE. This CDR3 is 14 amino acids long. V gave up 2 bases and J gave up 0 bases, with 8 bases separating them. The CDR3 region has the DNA TGTGCCAGCAGCGTGGGACTTTTGAACACTGAAGCTTTCTTT. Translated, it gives CASSVGLLNTEAFF.

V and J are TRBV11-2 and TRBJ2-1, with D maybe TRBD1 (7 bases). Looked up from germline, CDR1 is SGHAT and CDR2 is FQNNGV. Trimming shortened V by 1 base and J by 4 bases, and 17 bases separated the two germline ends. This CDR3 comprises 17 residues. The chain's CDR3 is CASSLGAGTANYNEQFF. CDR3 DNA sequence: TGTGCCAGCAGCTTAGGGGCGGGGACAGCAAATTACAATGAGCAGTTCTTC.

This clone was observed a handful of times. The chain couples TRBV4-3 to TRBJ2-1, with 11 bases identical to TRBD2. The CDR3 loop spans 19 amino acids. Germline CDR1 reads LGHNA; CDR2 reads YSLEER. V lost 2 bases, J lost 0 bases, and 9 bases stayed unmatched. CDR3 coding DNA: TGCGCCAGCAGCCAACGGCTAGCGGGGGGTCAGAGCTCCTACAATGAGCAGTTCTTC. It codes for CASSQRLAGGQSSYNEQFF.

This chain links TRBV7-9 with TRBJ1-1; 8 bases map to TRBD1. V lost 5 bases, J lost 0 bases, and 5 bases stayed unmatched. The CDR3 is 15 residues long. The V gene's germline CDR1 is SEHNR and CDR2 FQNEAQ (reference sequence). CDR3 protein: CASSPRTGLNTEAFF. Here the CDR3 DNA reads TGTGCCAGCAGCCCCCGGACAGGGCTGAACACTGAAGCTTTCTTT.

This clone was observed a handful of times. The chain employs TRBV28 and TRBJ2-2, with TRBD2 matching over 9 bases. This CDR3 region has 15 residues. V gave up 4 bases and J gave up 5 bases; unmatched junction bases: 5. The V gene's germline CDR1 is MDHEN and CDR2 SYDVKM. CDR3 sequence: CASSSSGDPTGELFF. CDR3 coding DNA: TGTGCCAGCAGTTCTAGCGGGGATCCGACCGGGGAGCTGTTTTTT.

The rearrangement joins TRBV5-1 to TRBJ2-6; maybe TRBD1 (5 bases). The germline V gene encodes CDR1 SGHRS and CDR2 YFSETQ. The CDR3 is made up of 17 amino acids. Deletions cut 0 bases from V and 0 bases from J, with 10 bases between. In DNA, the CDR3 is TGCGCCAGCAGCTTGGAGGGGCCGAGCTCTGGGGCCAACGTCCTGACTTTC. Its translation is CASSLEGPSSGANVLTF.

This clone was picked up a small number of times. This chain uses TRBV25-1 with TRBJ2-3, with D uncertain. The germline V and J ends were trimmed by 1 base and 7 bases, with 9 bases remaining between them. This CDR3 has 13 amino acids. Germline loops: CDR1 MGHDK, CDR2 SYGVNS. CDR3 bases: TGTGCCAGCAGTGAATCATGGGGTAATACGCAGTATTTT. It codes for CASSESWGNTQYF. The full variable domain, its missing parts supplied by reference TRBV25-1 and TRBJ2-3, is EADIYQTPRYLVIGTGKKITLECSQTMGHDKMYWYQQDPGMELHLIHYSYGVNSTEKGDLSSESTVSRIRTEHFPLTLESARPSHTSQYLCASSESWGNTQYFGPGTRLTVL.

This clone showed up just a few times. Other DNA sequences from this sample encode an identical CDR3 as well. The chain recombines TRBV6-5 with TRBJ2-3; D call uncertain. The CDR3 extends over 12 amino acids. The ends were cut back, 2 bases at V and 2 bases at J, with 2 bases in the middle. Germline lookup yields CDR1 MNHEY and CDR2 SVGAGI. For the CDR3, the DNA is TGTGCCAGCAGTTACAACACAGATACGCAGTATTTT. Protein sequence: CASSYNTDTQYF.

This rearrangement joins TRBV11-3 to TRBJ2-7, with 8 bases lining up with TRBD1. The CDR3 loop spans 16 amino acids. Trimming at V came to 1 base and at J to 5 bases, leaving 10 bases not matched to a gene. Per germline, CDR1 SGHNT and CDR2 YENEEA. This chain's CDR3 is CASSLVSGGAGHEQYF. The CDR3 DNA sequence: TGTGCCAGCAGCTTAGTATCAGGGGGCGCTGGTCACGAGCAGTACTTC.

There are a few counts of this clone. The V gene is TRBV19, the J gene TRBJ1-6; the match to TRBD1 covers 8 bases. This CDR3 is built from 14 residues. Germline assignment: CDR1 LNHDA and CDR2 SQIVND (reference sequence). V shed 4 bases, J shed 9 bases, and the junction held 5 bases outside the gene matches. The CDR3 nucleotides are TGTGCCAGTAGTACCGGACAGGGAGGTTCACCCCTCCACTTT. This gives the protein CASSTGQGGSPLHF.

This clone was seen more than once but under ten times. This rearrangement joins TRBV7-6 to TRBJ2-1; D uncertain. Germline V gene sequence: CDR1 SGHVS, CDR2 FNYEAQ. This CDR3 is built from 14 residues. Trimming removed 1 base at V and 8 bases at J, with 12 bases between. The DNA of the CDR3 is TGTGCCAGCAGCTTAGTTCAACCAGGCGATGAGCAGTTCTTC. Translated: CASSLVQPGDEQFF.

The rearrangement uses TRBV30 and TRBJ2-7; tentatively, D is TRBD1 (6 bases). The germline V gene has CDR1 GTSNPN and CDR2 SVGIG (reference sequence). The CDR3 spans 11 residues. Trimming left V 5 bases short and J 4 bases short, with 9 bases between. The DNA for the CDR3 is TGTGCCTGGGCAACAGGGTACGAGCAGTACTTC. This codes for CAWATGYEQYF.

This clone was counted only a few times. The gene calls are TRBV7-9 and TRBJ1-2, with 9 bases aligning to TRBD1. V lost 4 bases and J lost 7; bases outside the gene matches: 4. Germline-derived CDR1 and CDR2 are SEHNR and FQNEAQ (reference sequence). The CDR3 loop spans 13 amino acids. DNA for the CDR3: TGTGCCAGCAGCTCACAGGGGGCGGCTGGCTACACCTTC. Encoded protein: CASSSQGAAGYTF.